This is a list of T cell receptor beta chains from one sample in a study of tissue T cells after allogeneic stem cell transplantation. Using immunoSEQ multiplex PCR, the repertoire was profiled, and TCRdb retains in-frame clones only, with some absent. The repertoire consists of approximately 12,000 clones, with approximately 63% occurring once and the leading ten covering approximately 15%. Specimen: tissue from the right colon, collected at autopsy. The receptors were gathered from a woman between 18 and 49 years old with breast cancer. The CDR3 runs from the conserved cysteine through the conserved F or W.

>TRBJ1-2|TRBV19
CASIAREGNYGYTF
>TRBJ1-6|TRBV7-3
CASSLGSRAVGNSPLHF
>TRBJ1-6|TRBV19
CASTPYGGKHSPLHF
>TRBJ2-1|TRBV7-3
CASSTGLAGVAEQFF
>TRBJ2-1|TRBV4-2
CASSHSGTGANEQFF
>TRBJ1-1|TRBV19
CASEGLTAGLMNTEAFF
>TRBJ2-1|TRBV9
CASSSPLAGVYNEQFF
>TRBJ1-1|TRBV13
CASSPRGGDNTEAFF
>TRBJ2-3|TRBV28
CASSFGSAYTDTQYF
>TRBJ2-1|TRBV19
CASSIGAEAYNEQFF
>TRBJ2-3|TRBV2
CASNRGVDTDTQYF
>TRBJ1-5|TRBV28
CALGTGTSQPQHF
>TRBJ1-4|TRBV5-4
CASSPKGDGNEKLFF
>TRBJ2-1|TRBV6-5
CASSYSAGGTYNEQFF
>TRBJ2-1|TRBV18
CASSPGLGGAGYNEQFF
>TRBJ2-3|TRBV30
CAWSVGMRDRDTQYF
>TRBJ1-6|TRBV6-2/TRBV6-3
CASSYGEEGSPLHF
>TRBJ1-2|TRBV29-1
CSVESGGGRSGYTF
>TRBJ2-7|TRBV10-3
CAISEYRGAHEQYF
>TRBJ2-3|TRBV7-9
CASSTRLANTDTQYF
>TRBJ2-7|TRBV27
CASRALSAGSYEQYF